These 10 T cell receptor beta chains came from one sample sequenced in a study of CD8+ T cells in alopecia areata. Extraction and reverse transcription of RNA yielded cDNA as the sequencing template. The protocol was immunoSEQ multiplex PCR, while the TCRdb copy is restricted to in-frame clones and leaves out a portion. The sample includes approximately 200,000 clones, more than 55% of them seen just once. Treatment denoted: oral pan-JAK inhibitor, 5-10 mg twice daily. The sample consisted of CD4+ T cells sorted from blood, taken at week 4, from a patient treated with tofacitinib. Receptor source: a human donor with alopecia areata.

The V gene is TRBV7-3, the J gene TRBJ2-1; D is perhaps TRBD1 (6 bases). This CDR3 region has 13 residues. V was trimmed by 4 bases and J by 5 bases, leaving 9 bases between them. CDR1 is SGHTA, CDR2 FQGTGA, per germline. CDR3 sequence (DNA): TGTGCCAGCAGCTCACAGGGTGACAATGAGCAGTTCTTC. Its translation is CASSSQGDNEQFF.

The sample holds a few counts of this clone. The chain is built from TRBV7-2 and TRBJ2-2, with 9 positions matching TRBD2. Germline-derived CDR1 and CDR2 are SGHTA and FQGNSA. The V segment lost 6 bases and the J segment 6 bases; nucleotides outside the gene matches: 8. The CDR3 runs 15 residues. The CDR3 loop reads CASSGPGLAAGELFF. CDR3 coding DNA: TGTGCCAGCAGTGGTCCGGGACTAGCAGCCGGGGAGCTGTTTTTT.

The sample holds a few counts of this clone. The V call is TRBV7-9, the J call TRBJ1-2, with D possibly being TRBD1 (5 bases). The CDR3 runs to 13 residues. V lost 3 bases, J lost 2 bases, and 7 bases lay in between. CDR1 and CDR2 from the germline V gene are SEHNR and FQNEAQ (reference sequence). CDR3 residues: CASSLGRNYGYTF. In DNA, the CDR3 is TGTGCCAGCAGCTTGGGACGCAACTATGGCTACACCTTC.

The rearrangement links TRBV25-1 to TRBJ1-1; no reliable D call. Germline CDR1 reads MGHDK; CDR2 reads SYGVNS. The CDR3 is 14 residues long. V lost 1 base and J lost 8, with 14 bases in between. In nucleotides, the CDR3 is TGTGCCAGCAGTGAATGGGGAGGCGGGGAGGAAGCTTTCTTT. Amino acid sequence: CASSEWGGGEEAFF.

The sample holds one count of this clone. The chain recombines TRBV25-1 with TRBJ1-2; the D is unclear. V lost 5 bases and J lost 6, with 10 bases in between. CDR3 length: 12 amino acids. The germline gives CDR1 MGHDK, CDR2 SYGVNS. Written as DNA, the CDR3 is TGTGCCAGCAGTTGGGGTTGGGATGGCTACACCTTC. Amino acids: CASSWGWDGYTF.

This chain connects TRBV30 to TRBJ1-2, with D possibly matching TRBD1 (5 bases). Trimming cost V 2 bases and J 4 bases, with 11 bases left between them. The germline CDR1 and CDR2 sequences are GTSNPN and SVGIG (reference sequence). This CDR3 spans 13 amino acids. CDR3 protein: CAWSRGDTYGYTF. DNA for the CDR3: TGTGCCTGGAGTCGAGGGGATACCTATGGCTACACCTTC. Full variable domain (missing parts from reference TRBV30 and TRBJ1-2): SQTIHQWPATLVQPVGSPLSLECTVEGTSNPNLYWYRQAAGRGLQLLFYSVGIGQISSEVPQNLSASRPQDRQFILSSKKLLLSDSGFYLCAWSRGDTYGYTFGSGTRLTVV.

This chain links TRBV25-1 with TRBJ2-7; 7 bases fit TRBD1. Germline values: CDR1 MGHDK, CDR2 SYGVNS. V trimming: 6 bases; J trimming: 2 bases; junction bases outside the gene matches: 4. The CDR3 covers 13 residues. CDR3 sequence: CASRGTDTYEQYF. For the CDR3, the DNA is TGTGCCAGCAGAGGGACAGATACCTACGAGCAGTACTTC.

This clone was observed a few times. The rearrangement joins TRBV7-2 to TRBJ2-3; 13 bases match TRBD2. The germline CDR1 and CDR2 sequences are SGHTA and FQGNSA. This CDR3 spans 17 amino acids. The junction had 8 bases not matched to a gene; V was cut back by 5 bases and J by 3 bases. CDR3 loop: CASSILGTSGETDTQYF. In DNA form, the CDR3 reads TGTGCCAGCAGCATACTCGGGACTAGCGGGGAGACAGATACGCAGTATTTT.

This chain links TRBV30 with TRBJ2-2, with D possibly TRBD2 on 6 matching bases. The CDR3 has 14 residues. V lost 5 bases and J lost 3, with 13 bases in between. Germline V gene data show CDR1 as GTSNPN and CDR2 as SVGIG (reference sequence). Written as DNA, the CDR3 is TGTGCCTGGGACGGGGGAGCGGACACCGGGGAGCTGTTTTTT. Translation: CAWDGGADTGELFF.

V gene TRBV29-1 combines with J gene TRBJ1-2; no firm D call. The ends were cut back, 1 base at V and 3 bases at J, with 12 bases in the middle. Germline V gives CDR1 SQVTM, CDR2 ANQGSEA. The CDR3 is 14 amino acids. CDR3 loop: CSVEALGIHYGYTF. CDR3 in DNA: TGCAGCGTTGAAGCTTTGGGTATACACTATGGCTACACCTTC. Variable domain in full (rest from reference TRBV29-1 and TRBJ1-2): SAVISQKPSRDICQRGTSLTIQCQVDSQVTMMFWYRQQPGQSLTLIATANQGSEATYESGFVIDKFPISRPNLTFSTLTVSNMSPEDSSIYLCSVEALGIHYGYTFGSGTRLTVV.